Listed below are T cell receptor beta chains from one sample, sequenced in a study of blood T cell repertoires in COVID-19. Sequenced by immunoSEQ multiplex PCR; TCRdb stores in-frame clones only, minus some. The sample comprises some 150,000 clones, about 80% of which are singletons, and about 2.7% rests with the top ten. The specimen was peripheral blood. The receptors were sampled from a human donor with acute or convalescent COVID-19. The donor label of this sample is uncertain. Each CDR3 is given with its conserved first and last residue. Fields, in order: D gene, J gene, V gene, clone size, CDR3 DNA, CDR3 protein. D genes are given only for firm matches. Clone size is given for some rows only: seen once, a few or many times, or a class if the clone is expanded.

D gene: TRBD2; J gene: TRBJ2-5; V gene: TRBV30; clone size: -; CDR3 DNA: TGTGCCTGGAGTGTAGACGGGTTTAGCGGGAGCAGGGAGACCCAGTACTTC; CDR3 protein: CAWSVDGFSGSRETQYF
D gene: -; J gene: TRBJ2-7; V gene: TRBV2; clone size: -; CDR3 DNA: TGTGCCAGCAGTGAATTGCTGGGCCCCTACGAGCAGTACTTC; CDR3 protein: CASSELLGPYEQYF
D gene: -; J gene: TRBJ1-5; V gene: TRBV30; clone size: -; CDR3 DNA: TGTGCCTGGACGGAGGGTAGTCGCAATCAGCCCCAGCATTTT; CDR3 protein: CAWTEGSRNQPQHF
D gene: -; J gene: TRBJ1-6; V gene: TRBV12-3/TRBV12-4; clone size: -; CDR3 DNA: TGTGCCAGCAGTTCGGGTGGACCCCTCCACTTT; CDR3 protein: CASSSGGPLHF
D gene: TRBD1; J gene: TRBJ2-7; V gene: TRBV2; clone size: -; CDR3 DNA: TGTGCCAGCAGGACAGGGTCATTGCGCGAGCAGTACTTC; CDR3 protein: CASRTGSLREQYF
D gene: TRBD2; J gene: TRBJ2-2; V gene: TRBV3-1/TRBV3-2; clone size: few; CDR3 DNA: TGTGCCAGCAGACCTGAGGCTAGCGGGGGACTCACGAACACCGGGGAGCTGTTTTTT; CDR3 protein: CASRPEASGGLTNTGELFF
D gene: -; J gene: TRBJ2-2; V gene: TRBV3-1/TRBV3-2; clone size: few; CDR3 DNA: TGTGCCAGCAGCGGTAGTGGGGGGACCGGGGAGCTGTTTTTT; CDR3 protein: CASSGSGGTGELFF
D gene: TRBD1; J gene: TRBJ1-3; V gene: TRBV30; clone size: -; CDR3 DNA: TGTGCCCGCTCACCGACAGGGGGCTCTGGAAACACCATATATTTT; CDR3 protein: CARSPTGGSGNTIYF
D gene: -; J gene: TRBJ1-5; V gene: TRBV9; clone size: -; CDR3 DNA: TGTGCCAGCAGCGCCGACAGTTTCAATCAGCCCCAGCATTTT; CDR3 protein: CASSADSFNQPQHF
D gene: -; J gene: TRBJ1-4; V gene: TRBV28; clone size: once; CDR3 DNA: TGTGCCAGCAGTTTCTTGTCAGGGTGGGGTGAAAAACTGTTTTTT; CDR3 protein: CASSFLSGWGEKLFF
D gene: -; J gene: TRBJ2-6; V gene: TRBV27; clone size: -; CDR3 DNA: TGTGCCAGCAGTTTAGGCCCCCGGACTGCTGCCATCTCTGGGGCCAACGTCCTGACTTTC; CDR3 protein: CASSLGPRTAAISGANVLTF
D gene: TRBD2; J gene: TRBJ2-3; V gene: TRBV7-8; clone size: -; CDR3 DNA: TGTGCCAGCAGCAAACTAGCGCAGAGCACAGATACGCAGTATTTT; CDR3 protein: CASSKLAQSTDTQYF
D gene: TRBD1; J gene: TRBJ1-6; V gene: TRBV18; clone size: once; CDR3 DNA: TGTGCCAGCTCACGTGGACAGGATCGAGGCTCACCCCTCCACTTT; CDR3 protein: CASSRGQDRGSPLHF
D gene: -; J gene: TRBJ1-5; V gene: TRBV28; clone size: -; CDR3 DNA: TGTGCCAGCAGTTTATTTCTTAGCAATCAGCCCCAGCATTTT; CDR3 protein: CASSLFLSNQPQHF
D gene: TRBD1; J gene: TRBJ2-5; V gene: TRBV11-3; clone size: -; CDR3 DNA: TGTGCCAGCAGTCACAGGGGAGAGACCCAGTACTTC; CDR3 protein: CASSHRGETQYF
D gene: TRBD1; J gene: TRBJ1-1; V gene: TRBV13; clone size: -; CDR3 DNA: TGTGCCAGCAGCCCCCGGACAGGGGGTGTGAACACTGAAGCTTTCTTT; CDR3 protein: CASSPRTGGVNTEAFF
D gene: TRBD1; J gene: TRBJ1-4; V gene: TRBV3-1/TRBV3-2; clone size: few; CDR3 DNA: TGTGCCAGCAGCCAAAAAAAGGGGGCCGGAGAAAAACTGTTTTTT; CDR3 protein: CASSQKKGAGEKLFF
D gene: -; J gene: TRBJ2-1; V gene: TRBV28; clone size: -; CDR3 DNA: TGTGCCAGCAGTTTCGCGGACCTGGGAGGTGAGCAGTTCTTC; CDR3 protein: CASSFADLGGEQFF
D gene: -; J gene: TRBJ2-2; V gene: TRBV5-1; clone size: -; CDR3 DNA: TGCGCCAGCAGCGGGGGCAGTTCAATGAACACCGGGGAGCTGTTTTTT; CDR3 protein: CASSGGSSMNTGELFF
D gene: -; J gene: TRBJ1-3; V gene: TRBV5-1; clone size: -; CDR3 DNA: TGCGCCAGCAGCTACGGGGGGCAGGGAGGAAACACCATATATTTT; CDR3 protein: CASSYGGQGGNTIYF
D gene: TRBD2; J gene: TRBJ2-7; V gene: TRBV2; clone size: few; CDR3 DNA: TGTGCCAGCACTCACCCTAGTGGGCTAGCGGTCTCCTACGAGCAGTACTTC; CDR3 protein: CASTHPSGLAVSYEQYF
D gene: -; J gene: TRBJ1-1; V gene: TRBV28; clone size: -; CDR3 DNA: TGTGCCAGCAGTTCTCCCCAATTCCGGGAGAACACTGAAGCTTTCTTT; CDR3 protein: CASSSPQFRENTEAFF
D gene: -; J gene: TRBJ1-2; V gene: TRBV6-5; clone size: -; CDR3 DNA: TGTGCCAGCAGACTTTTAGGCAGCAGTCGGGGGGGCTACACCTTC; CDR3 protein: CASRLLGSSRGGYTF
D gene: TRBD2; J gene: TRBJ2-1; V gene: TRBV11-3; clone size: -; CDR3 DNA: TGTGCCAGCAGCCGCGGCGGGGGGGGAAATGAGCAGTTCTTC; CDR3 protein: CASSRGGGGNEQFF
D gene: TRBD1; J gene: TRBJ1-2; V gene: TRBV19; clone size: -; CDR3 DNA: TGTGCCAGTAGAGCACCGGGACAGGGTCATGGCTACACCTTC; CDR3 protein: CASRAPGQGHGYTF
D gene: TRBD1; J gene: TRBJ1-2; V gene: TRBV3-1/TRBV3-2; clone size: -; CDR3 DNA: TGTGCCAGCAGCCCCCTCCGACAGGGAGGTGGCTACACCTTC; CDR3 protein: CASSPLRQGGGYTF
D gene: -; J gene: TRBJ1-3; V gene: TRBV6-5; clone size: -; CDR3 DNA: TGTGCCAGCAGTTACTCGAGGGATGGAGCTGGAAACACCATATATTTT; CDR3 protein: CASSYSRDGAGNTIYF
D gene: TRBD2; J gene: TRBJ2-1; V gene: TRBV9; clone size: -; CDR3 DNA: TGTGCCAGCAGCGTACGGAGCCTCGCGGGGGAGGAGCAGTTCTTC; CDR3 protein: CASSVRSLAGEEQFF
D gene: TRBD2; J gene: TRBJ2-7; V gene: TRBV12-3/TRBV12-4; clone size: -; CDR3 DNA: TGTGCCAGCAGTTTGGGACTAGCTTACGAGCAGTACTTC; CDR3 protein: CASSLGLAYEQYF
D gene: TRBD1; J gene: TRBJ2-7; V gene: TRBV10-3; clone size: once; CDR3 DNA: TGTGCCATCAGGGACAGGGCAAGCTCCTACGAGCAGTACTTC; CDR3 protein: CAIRDRASSYEQYF
D gene: TRBD1; J gene: TRBJ1-2; V gene: TRBV27; clone size: -; CDR3 DNA: TGTGCCAGCAGTCCGGGACAGGGCTATGGCTACACCTTC; CDR3 protein: CASSPGQGYGYTF
D gene: TRBD2; J gene: TRBJ2-3; V gene: TRBV10-3; clone size: -; CDR3 DNA: TGTGCCATCAGTGAGTCGACTAGCGGGGGTTCCACAGATACGCAGTATTTT; CDR3 protein: CAISESTSGGSTDTQYF
D gene: -; J gene: TRBJ2-3; V gene: TRBV5-8; clone size: once; CDR3 DNA: TGTGCCAGCAGCTATGCGGCTCAGGGAGATACGCAGTATTTT; CDR3 protein: CASSYAAQGDTQYF
D gene: -; J gene: TRBJ2-2; V gene: TRBV27; clone size: -; CDR3 DNA: TGTGCCAGCAGTTTCTACCGAGGGCAGAACACCGGGGAGCTGTTTTTT; CDR3 protein: CASSFYRGQNTGELFF
D gene: -; J gene: TRBJ2-3; V gene: TRBV7-7; clone size: -; CDR3 DNA: TGTGCTAGCAGCTTAGCGCCGGGAGATACGCAGTATTTT; CDR3 protein: CASSLAPGDTQYF
D gene: TRBD1; J gene: TRBJ1-4; V gene: TRBV27; clone size: -; CDR3 DNA: TGTGCCAGCAGTCCGACCTCGGACAGGAGCTCTAATGAAAAACTGTTTTTT; CDR3 protein: CASSPTSDRSSNEKLFF
D gene: -; J gene: TRBJ1-2; V gene: TRBV21-1; clone size: -; CDR3 DNA: TGTGCCAGCAGCAAACAGGGGGCCAACTATGGCTACACCTTC; CDR3 protein: CASSKQGANYGYTF
D gene: -; J gene: TRBJ2-7; V gene: TRBV21-1; clone size: -; CDR3 DNA: TGTGCCAGCAGTCACTACGAGCAGTACTTC; CDR3 protein: CASSHYEQYF
D gene: TRBD1; J gene: TRBJ1-1; V gene: TRBV5-1; clone size: -; CDR3 DNA: TGCGCCAGCAGCTCTCAGGGGGTGATGACTGAAGCTTTCTTT; CDR3 protein: CASSSQGVMTEAFF
D gene: -; J gene: TRBJ2-7; V gene: TRBV28; clone size: -; CDR3 DNA: TGTGCCAGCAGGACGGGTGAGGGGGTCTACGAGCAGTACTTC; CDR3 protein: CASRTGEGVYEQYF
D gene: TRBD1; J gene: TRBJ1-3; V gene: TRBV11-2; clone size: -; CDR3 DNA: TGTGCCAGCAGCCGTGGACAGGGGAACGGAAACACCATATATTTT; CDR3 protein: CASSRGQGNGNTIYF
D gene: -; J gene: TRBJ2-5; V gene: TRBV28; clone size: -; CDR3 DNA: TGTGCCAGCAGTTTATGGCAGGGGAATGGAGAGACCCAGTACTTC; CDR3 protein: CASSLWQGNGETQYF
D gene: -; J gene: TRBJ1-1; V gene: TRBV28; clone size: -; CDR3 DNA: TGTGCCAGCAGTTTAAATGAGGCGGGGATAAAAAGAGCTGAAGCTTTCTTT; CDR3 protein: CASSLNEAGIKRAEAFF
D gene: TRBD1; J gene: TRBJ2-1; V gene: TRBV6-6; clone size: few; CDR3 DNA: TGTGCCAGCAGTCCTCGGACAGGGATCTACAATGAGCAGTTCTTC; CDR3 protein: CASSPRTGIYNEQFF
D gene: -; J gene: TRBJ2-7; V gene: TRBV5-1; clone size: -; CDR3 DNA: TGCGCCAGCAGCTTGTTTACAGGGCCCTACGAGCAGTACTTC; CDR3 protein: CASSLFTGPYEQYF
D gene: TRBD2; J gene: TRBJ2-2; V gene: TRBV7-6; clone size: -; CDR3 DNA: TGTGCCAGCAGCATGCGGACTAGCCCGGACACCGGGGAGCTGTTTTTT; CDR3 protein: CASSMRTSPDTGELFF
D gene: TRBD2; J gene: TRBJ2-5; V gene: TRBV25-1; clone size: once; CDR3 DNA: TGTGCCAGCGCCCCAGTCCGGGGGGACCAAGAGACCCAGTACTTC; CDR3 protein: CASAPVRGDQETQYF
D gene: -; J gene: TRBJ1-2; V gene: TRBV6-5; clone size: -; CDR3 DNA: TGTGCCAGCAGTTACTCGGTCGACTCGTTTGCTGGGGGCTACACCTTC; CDR3 protein: CASSYSVDSFAGGYTF